A selection of T cell receptor beta chains follows, all from one sample in a study of T cells in Graves' hyperthyroidism and ophthalmopathy. TCRdb passed the multiplex PCR reads through MiXCR, listing each CDR3 protein once. The sample has under 350,000 distinct CDR3 sequences, around 20% seen once. The sample taken for sequencing was blood. The receptors shown here come from a woman between 45 and 60 years old with Graves' hyperthyroidism. CDR3s include the opening cysteine and the closing phenylalanine or tryptophan. Fields, in order: J gene, V gene, D gene, clone size, CDR3 DNA, CDR3 protein. The D gene is left open where the match is weak. Only part of the rows carry a size: once, few, many, or a class if the clone is expanded.

TRBJ1-3 | TRBV19 | - | - | TGTGCCAGTAGTATTTCCATCGAAATTCACACCATATATTTT | CASSISIEIHTIYF
TRBJ2-1 | TRBV6-1 | TRBD1 | many | TGTGCCAGCACCCCGGACAGGACCCCACTCAATGAGCAGTTCTTC | CASTPDRTPLNEQFF
TRBJ2-7 | TRBV3-1 | TRBD2 | many | TGTGCCAGCAGCCAAGTCCTAGCGGGAGGGCAGCAGTACTTC | CASSQVLAGGQQYF
TRBJ1-2 | TRBV3-1 | - | - | TGTGCCAGCAGGGGGCAGGGGCAAAACTATGGCTACACCTTC | CASRGQGQNYGYTF
TRBJ1-5 | TRBV19 | TRBD1 | few | TGTGCCAGTAGTATGGGGACCGGGACAGGGTATCCACCTAGGGATTTT | CASSMGTGTGYPPRDF
TRBJ1-2 | TRBV20-1 | - | - | TGCAGTGCTAGAGATCTGAGGAACAACTATGGCTACACCTTC | CSARDLRNNYGYTF
TRBJ2-1 | TRBV12-3/TRBV12-4 | TRBD1 | few | TGTGCCAGCAGTTTCACAGGACAGGGTCTGGGTGGGCAGTTCTTC | CASSFTGQGLGGQFF
TRBJ1-5 | TRBV19 | - | - | TGTGCCAGTATTTGGAGGGCAGGGACAACCCAGCCCCAGCATTTT | CASIWRAGTTQPQHF
TRBJ1-1 | TRBV6-2/TRBV6-3 | - | many | TGTGCCAGCTGTAACGCGGGGATGAACACTGAAGCTTTCTTT | CASCNAGMNTEAFF
TRBJ2-7 | TRBV28 | TRBD2 | - | TGTGCCAACAGTTTAGGACTAGCGGGAGGTTGGGAGCAGTACTTC | CANSLGLAGGWEQYF
TRBJ1-1 | TRBV2 | - | many | TGTGCCAGCACCCCCCAAGGAGCCCCTGAAGCTTTCTTT | CASTPQGAPEAFF
TRBJ2-3 | TRBV13 | - | few | TGTGCCAGCAGCCCGAGTGGGCTAGGTAGTATAACGCAGTATTTT | CASSPSGLGSITQYF
TRBJ1-2 | TRBV12-3/TRBV12-4 | - | many | TGTGCCAGCAGTTTGTCAGGGACCCATGGCTACACCTTC | CASSLSGTHGYTF
TRBJ1-4 | TRBV7-9 | - | - | TGTGCCAGCAGCTTGGGTTTAGGGAATGAAAAACTGTTTTTT | CASSLGLGNEKLFF
TRBJ1-5 | TRBV5-6 | - | - | TGTGCCAGCAGCTTGGACAGGGATCAGCCCCAGCATTTT | CASSLDRDQPQHF
TRBJ1-1 | TRBV6-5 | - | - | TGTGCCAGCAGTTTACCCTACCCGAACACTGAAGCTTTCTTT | CASSLPYPNTEAFF
TRBJ1-2 | TRBV2 | TRBD1 | many | TGTGCCAGCAGTGAAGTCAGGGGGGACCCTCATGGCTACACCTTC | CASSEVRGDPHGYTF
TRBJ1-3 | TRBV7-8 | - | few | TGTGCCAGCAGCCCACAGACAGGTTCTGGAAACACCATATATTTT | CASSPQTGSGNTIYF
TRBJ1-2 | TRBV5-1 | - | few | TGCGCCAGCAGCCCCGGGTACAGGGAGATTGAGGGCTACACCTTC | CASSPGYREIEGYTF
TRBJ1-1 | TRBV12-3/TRBV12-4 | - | many | TGTGCCAGCAGTTTCGGACGGCAGATGAACACTGAAGCTTTCTTT | CASSFGRQMNTEAFF
TRBJ2-7 | TRBV9 | TRBD1 | - | TGTGCCAGCAGCGTAGGGGGACAGGATTACGAGCAGTACTTC | CASSVGGQDYEQYF
TRBJ2-3 | TRBV19 | - | few | TGTGCCAGTAGTAGGAGCGCCAGCACAGATACGCAGTATTTT | CASSRSASTDTQYF
TRBJ2-7 | TRBV28 | - | many | TGTGCCTGTCGACTCGGGAGAACCGACGAGCAGTACTTC | CACRLGRTDEQYF
TRBJ1-2 | TRBV3-1 | - | few | TGTGCCAGCAGCCAAGTACAGAACTATGGCTACACCTTC | CASSQVQNYGYTF
TRBJ1-1 | TRBV29-1 | - | many | TGCAGCGTGGTCAGGAGGGACTCCAAAACCACTGAAGCTTTCTTT | CSVVRRDSKTTEAFF
TRBJ1-1 | TRBV28 | - | many | TGTGCCAGCGCTTCGAGGTCTCTGAACACTGAAGCTTTCTTT | CASASRSLNTEAFF
TRBJ2-1 | TRBV2 | TRBD2 | few | TGTGCCAGCATGATGTGGACTAGCGATAAGAATGAGCAGTTCTTC | CASMMWTSDKNEQFF
TRBJ2-7 | TRBV6-1 | TRBD1 | few | TGTGCCAGCAGTGAAGCCCCAAAGTGGACAGGGGTTACTGGGGAGCAGTACTTC | CASSEAPKWTGVTGEQYF
TRBJ1-1 | TRBV28 | - | many | TGTGCCAGCAGTAAGCAGATGAACACTGAAGCTTTCTTT | CASSKQMNTEAFF
TRBJ2-1 | TRBV20-1 | - | - | TGCAGTGCTGGCCCGACGGCCGGTTCCTACAATGAGCAGTTCTTC | CSAGPTAGSYNEQFF
TRBJ2-3 | TRBV2 | TRBD1 | many | TGTGCCAGCTCCGGGACAGGGGGGGCAGATACGCAGTATTTT | CASSGTGGADTQYF
TRBJ2-3 | TRBV28 | - | few | TGTGCCAGCAGTTACAACACAGATACGCAGTATTTT | CASSYNTDTQYF
TRBJ1-2 | TRBV30 | - | - | TGTGCCTGGAGTGTTCGACAGCCTTATGGCTACACCTTC | CAWSVRQPYGYTF
TRBJ1-2 | TRBV29-1 | - | - | TGCAGCGGCCTGCCGGCAGAGTCCCTTGGCTACACCTTC | CSGLPAESLGYTF
TRBJ1-1 | TRBV28 | - | many | TGTGCCAGCAGCCGTCTCCATGGGGGAGCAAAAGCTTTCTTT | CASSRLHGGAKAFF
TRBJ2-7 | TRBV11-2 | - | many | TGTGCCAGCAGCCAGGGGGGTATTTACGAGCAGTACTTC | CASSQGGIYEQYF
TRBJ2-3 | TRBV7-9 | - | many | TGTGCCAGCAGCCCAGGGGTCTTAGGAGATACGCAGTATTTT | CASSPGVLGDTQYF
TRBJ2-1 | TRBV20-1 | - | many | TGCAGTGCTAGTGGGACCACAGGGATTAGCTCCTACAATGAGCAGTTCTTC | CSASGTTGISSYNEQFF
TRBJ2-5 | TRBV20-1 | TRBD1 | - | TGCAGTGCCATGGACAGGGTGCGAGAGACCCAGTACTTC | CSAMDRVRETQYF
TRBJ1-3 | TRBV20-1 | - | few | TGCAGTGCTAGAGATAGTAACGGATACTCTGGAAACACCATATATTTT | CSARDSNGYSGNTIYF
TRBJ2-7 | TRBV7-8 | - | many | TGTGCCAGCAGTTTATCTAAAAGCGGAATCTCCTACGAGCAGTACTTC | CASSLSKSGISYEQYF
TRBJ2-7 | TRBV28 | - | many | TGTGCCAGCAGTTTAGAGGGCCCTGGGGGGGCGGGTTCCTACGAGCAGTACTTC | CASSLEGPGGAGSYEQYF
TRBJ2-3 | TRBV5-1 | TRBD2 | few | TGCGCCAGCAGCTTCGGTCTACTAGCGGACCTACCCTCAGATACGCAGTATTTT | CASSFGLLADLPSDTQYF
TRBJ2-7 | TRBV28 | TRBD2 | many | TGTGCCAGCAGTAAACTAGCGGGATCAACTCGATACGAGCAGTACTTC | CASSKLAGSTRYEQYF
TRBJ1-1 | TRBV30 | TRBD1 | few | TGTGCCTGGAGTACACCCGGACAGGGCACTGAAGCTTTCTTT | CAWSTPGQGTEAFF
TRBJ1-1 | TRBV9 | - | - | TGTGCCAGCAGCAGAGACAGCGTGAACACTGAAGCTTTCTTT | CASSRDSVNTEAFF
TRBJ2-5 | TRBV13 | - | - | TGTGCCAGCAGCTGTGGCGAGAAGACCCAGTACTTC | CASSCGEKTQYF
TRBJ2-1 | TRBV15 | - | - | TGTGCCACCAGCAGAGATCGGGCTAGCAATGAGCAGTTCTTC | CATSRDRASNEQFF
TRBJ2-5 | TRBV6-2/TRBV6-3 | - | many | TGTGCCAGCAGTTACGGGCGGTTACAAGAGACCCAGTACTTC | CASSYGRLQETQYF
TRBJ1-1 | TRBV7-2 | - | - | TGTGCCAGCAGCTTGATAGACAACACTGAAGCTTTCTTT | CASSLIDNTEAFF
TRBJ1-2 | TRBV15 | - | - | TGTGCCACCAGCAGGGCAGGGACTGCGGCTAACTATGGCTACACCTTC | CATSRAGTAANYGYTF
TRBJ1-1 | TRBV13 | - | many | TGTGCCAGCAGCACAGTTCCGGGGCTATCGAACACTGAAGCTTTCTTT | CASSTVPGLSNTEAFF
TRBJ2-7 | TRBV7-2 | - | many | TGTGCCAGCAGCTTCGGGGGGCCAGGGGCAAAAACCTACGAGCAGTACTTC | CASSFGGPGAKTYEQYF